This paragraph reports one T cell receptor (beta chain). Its antigen is undetermined. CDR3 length equals 12 residues. Germline values: CDR1 SGHRS, CDR2 YFSETQ. V shed 5 bases and J 5 bases; nucleotides not matched to a gene: 3. PBMCs were derived from around 10 ml fresh peripheral blood. This record comes from a study of T cells in Graves' hyperthyroidism and ophthalmopathy. At the level of the study: Peripheral blood collection took place at initial diagnosis, before any treatment. General study results and limits: A model using 13 V-J features told ophthalmopathy apart from stable hyperthyroidism.

TCR beta CDR3 regions were amplified from RNA transcripts. A set of HTBI primers served as the primers for a first-round RT-PCR of the TCR CDR3. MiXCR, run by TCRdb on the multiplex PCR reads, gives a single entry per CDR3 protein. The sample carries about 260,000 distinct CDR3 sequences, around 17% recorded once. This sequence originates from a woman between 18 and 30 years old with Graves' ophthalmopathy. Input material: blood. The chain uses TRBV5-1 and TRBJ1-2; 7 bases map to TRBD1. As DNA, the CDR3 is TGCGCCAGCAGTATGGGACAGTATGGCTACACCTTC. The encoded protein is CASSMGQYGYTF.